This T cell receptor beta chain is from a study of response to subunit inactivated influenza vaccine. General observations from the study: The authors put forward the suggestion that each seasonal influenza vaccination may bring in only a limited number of new T cells.

Using its own MiXCR run on the RT-PCR reads, TCRdb lists one record per CDR3 protein. The table includes hundreds of thousands of distinct CDR3 sequences, less than 20% detected once. From germline, CDR1 is DFQATT and CDR2 SNEGSKA (reference sequence). Germline trimming cut 3 bases from V and 2 bases from J; bases unmatched to any gene: 3. This CDR3 is 14 amino acids long. This clonotype was seen at least ten times. Its antigen remains unknown. V usage is TRBV20-1 and J usage is TRBJ2-7; 11 nucleotides agree with TRBD2. This material consisted of PBMCs from blood, taken roughly 5 days after vaccination. The TCR originated in a man between 45 and 60 years old who received an inactivated influenza vaccine. The CDR3 spells CSASLAGGAYEQYF. As DNA, the CDR3 is TGCAGTGCTAGCCTAGCGGGAGGCGCCTACGAGCAGTACTTC.